This T cell receptor beta chain was captured in a study of blood T cell repertoires in COVID-19. Living in under 30 US areas, the participants were between roughly 18 and 90 years of age. The CDR3 loop spans 16 amino acids. The germline gives CDR1 SGDLS, CDR2 YYNGEE. V was clipped by 2 bases and J by 8 bases; unmatched bases: 8. This clone was observed a single time. TCRdb's table, derived via immunoSEQ multiplex PCR, lists solely in-frame clones and lacks some. The table includes fewer than 200,000 clones, under 85% detected once. Sequencing used PBMCs or T cells enriched from blood (not recorded which). The rearrangement joins TRBV9 to TRBJ1-5; 12 bases match TRBD1. This TCR came from a man in his fifties who had recovered from COVID-19. The CDR3 protein is CASSVGTGGGWEPQHF. The CDR3 nucleotides are TGTGCCAGCAGCGTCGGGACAGGGGGCGGATGGGAGCCCCAGCATTTT.